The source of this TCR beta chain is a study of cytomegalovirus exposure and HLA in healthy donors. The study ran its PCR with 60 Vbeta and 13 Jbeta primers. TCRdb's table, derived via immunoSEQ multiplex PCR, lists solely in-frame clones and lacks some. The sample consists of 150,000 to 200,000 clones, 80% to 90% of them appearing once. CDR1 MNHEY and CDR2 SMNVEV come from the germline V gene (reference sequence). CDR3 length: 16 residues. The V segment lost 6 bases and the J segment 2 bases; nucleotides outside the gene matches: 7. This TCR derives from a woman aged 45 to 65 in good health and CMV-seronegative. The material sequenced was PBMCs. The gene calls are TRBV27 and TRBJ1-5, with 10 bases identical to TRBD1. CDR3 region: CASSPGTGVRNQPQHF. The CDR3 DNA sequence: TGTGCCAGCAGCCCCGGGACAGGGGTCCGCAATCAGCCCCAGCATTTT.